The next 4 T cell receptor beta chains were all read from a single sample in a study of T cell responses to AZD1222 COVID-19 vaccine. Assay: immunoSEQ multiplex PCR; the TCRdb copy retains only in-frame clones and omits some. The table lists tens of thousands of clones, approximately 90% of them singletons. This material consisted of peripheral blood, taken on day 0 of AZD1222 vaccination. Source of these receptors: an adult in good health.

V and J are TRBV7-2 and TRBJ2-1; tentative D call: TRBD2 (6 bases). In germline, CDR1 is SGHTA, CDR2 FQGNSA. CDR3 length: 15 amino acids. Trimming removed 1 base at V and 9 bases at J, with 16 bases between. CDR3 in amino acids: CASSLETRRVGEQFF. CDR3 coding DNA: TGTGCCAGCAGCTTAGAAACTAGGAGGGTTGGTGAGCAGTTCTTC.

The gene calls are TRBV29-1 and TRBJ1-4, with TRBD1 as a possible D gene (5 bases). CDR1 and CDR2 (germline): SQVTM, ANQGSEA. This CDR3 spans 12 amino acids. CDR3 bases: TGCTCGGCTCTCGGGGACAATGAAAAACTGTTTTTT. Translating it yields CSALGDNEKLFF. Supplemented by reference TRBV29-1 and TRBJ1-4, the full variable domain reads SAVISQKPSRDICQRGTSLTIQCQVDSQVTMMFWYRQQPGQSLTLIATANQGSEATYESGFVIDKFPISRPNLTFSTLTVSNMSPEDSSIYLCSALGDNEKLFFGSGTQLSVL.

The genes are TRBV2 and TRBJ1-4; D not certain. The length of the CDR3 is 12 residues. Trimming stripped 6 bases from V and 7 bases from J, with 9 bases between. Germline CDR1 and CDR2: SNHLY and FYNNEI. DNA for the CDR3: TGTGCCAGCAGGGGGTATGGTGAAAAACTGTTTTTT. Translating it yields CASRGYGEKLFF.

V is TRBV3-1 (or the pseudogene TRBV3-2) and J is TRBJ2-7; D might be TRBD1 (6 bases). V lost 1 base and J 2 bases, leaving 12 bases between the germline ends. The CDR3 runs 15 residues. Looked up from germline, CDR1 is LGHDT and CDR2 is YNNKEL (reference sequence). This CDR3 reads CASSQGAGATYEQYF. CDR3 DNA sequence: TGTGCCAGCAGCCAAGGGGCAGGGGCCACCTACGAGCAGTACTTC.